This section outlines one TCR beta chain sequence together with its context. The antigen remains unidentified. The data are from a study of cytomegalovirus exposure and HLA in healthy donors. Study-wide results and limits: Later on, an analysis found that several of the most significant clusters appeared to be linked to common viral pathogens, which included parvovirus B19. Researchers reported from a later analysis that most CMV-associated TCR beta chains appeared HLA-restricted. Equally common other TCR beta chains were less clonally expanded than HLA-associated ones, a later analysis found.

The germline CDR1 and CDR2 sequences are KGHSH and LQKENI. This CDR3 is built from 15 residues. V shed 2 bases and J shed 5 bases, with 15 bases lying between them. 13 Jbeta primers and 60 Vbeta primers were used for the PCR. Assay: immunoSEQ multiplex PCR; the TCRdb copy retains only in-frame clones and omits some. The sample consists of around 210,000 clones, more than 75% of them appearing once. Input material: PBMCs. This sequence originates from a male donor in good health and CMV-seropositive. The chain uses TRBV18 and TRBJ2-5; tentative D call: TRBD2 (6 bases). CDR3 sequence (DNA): TGTGCCAGCTCACCAACGGGGCCGGGGGTGGAGACCCAGTACTTC. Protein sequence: CASSPTGPGVETQYF.